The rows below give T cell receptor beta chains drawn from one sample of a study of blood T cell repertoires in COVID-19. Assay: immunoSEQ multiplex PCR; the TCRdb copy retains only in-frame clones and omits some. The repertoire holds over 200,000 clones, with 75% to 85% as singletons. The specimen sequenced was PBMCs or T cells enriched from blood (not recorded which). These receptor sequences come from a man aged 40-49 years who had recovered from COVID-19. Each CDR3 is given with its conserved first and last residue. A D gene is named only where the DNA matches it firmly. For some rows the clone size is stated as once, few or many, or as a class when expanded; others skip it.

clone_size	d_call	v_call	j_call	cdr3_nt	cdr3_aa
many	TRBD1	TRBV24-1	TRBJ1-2	TGTGCCACCAGTGATGGGACAGGGCTTAACTATGGCTACACCTTC	CATSDGTGLNYGYTF
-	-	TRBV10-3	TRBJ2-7	TGTGCCATCAGTGAAGACTTGTCCTACGAGCAGTACTTC	CAISEDLSYEQYF
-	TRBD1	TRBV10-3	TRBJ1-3	TGTGCCATCAGAGGGGACAGGGCTGGTGGAAACACCATATATTTT	CAIRGDRAGGNTIYF
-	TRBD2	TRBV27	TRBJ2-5	TGTGCCAGCAGTCCCAGGCGGACTAGCGGGAGGGAGTGGGAAGAGACCCAGTACTTC	CASSPRRTSGREWEETQYF
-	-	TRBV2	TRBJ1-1	TGTGCCAGCAGTGAAAGGAGGGGTGGTACTGAAGCTTTCTTT	CASSERRGGTEAFF
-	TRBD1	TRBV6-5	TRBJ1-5	TGTGCCAGCAGCTCCAGGGGGCCAGGGCAGCCCCAGCATTTT	CASSSRGPGQPQHF
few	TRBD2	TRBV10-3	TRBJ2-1	TGTGCCATCAGATCGGGACTAGCGGGGGAGGCCAATGAGCAGTTCTTC	CAIRSGLAGEANEQFF
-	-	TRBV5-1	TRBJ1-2	TGCGCCAGCAGCTTTCAGGGGCCCGGAAACTATGGCTACACCTTC	CASSFQGPGNYGYTF
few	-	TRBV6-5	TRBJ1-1	TGTGCCAGCAGCACATGGAACACTGAAGCTTTCTTT	CASSTWNTEAFF
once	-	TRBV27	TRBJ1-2	TGTGCCAGCAGTCCCCGGACACCCCAGGGCTACACCTTC	CASSPRTPQGYTF
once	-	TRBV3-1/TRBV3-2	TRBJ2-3	TGTGCCAGCAGCTCCAGATCACTAGCATTGGTAACCACAGATACGCAGTATTTT	CASSSRSLALVTTDTQYF
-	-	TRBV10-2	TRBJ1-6	TGCGCCAGCAGTGAGTCGAGAGTTTCACCCCTCCACTTT	CASSESRVSPLHF
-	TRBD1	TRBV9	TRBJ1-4	TGTGCCAGCAGCGTGATCACAGGGGGACCGATGTTTTTT	CASSVITGGPMFF
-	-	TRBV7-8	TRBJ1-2	TGTGCCAGCAGCTTAAGCGCCAACACTAACTATGGCTACACCTTC	CASSLSANTNYGYTF
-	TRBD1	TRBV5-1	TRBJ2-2	TGCGCCAGCAGCTTGGCCAGACAGGGGGCCCATTTGAGCGGGGAGCTGTTTTTT	CASSLARQGAHLSGELFF
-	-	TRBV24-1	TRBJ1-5	TGTGCCACGCAGGGTTCCAGATATAGCAATCAGCCCCAGCATTTT	CATQGSRYSNQPQHF
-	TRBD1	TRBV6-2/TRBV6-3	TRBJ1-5	TGTGCCAGCAGTCGGATCGGGACAGATAATCAGCCCCAGCATTTT	CASSRIGTDNQPQHF
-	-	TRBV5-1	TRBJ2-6	TGCGCCAGCAGCTTGACAGCTGGGGCCAACGTCCTGACTTTC	CASSLTAGANVLTF
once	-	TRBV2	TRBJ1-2	TGTGCCAGCACCTCCCTTGGCGGAAACTATGGCTACACCTTC	CASTSLGGNYGYTF
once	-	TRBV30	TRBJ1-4	TGTGCCTGCGAGATCAGGGTACTGCGTGAAAAACTGTTTTTT	CACEIRVLREKLFF
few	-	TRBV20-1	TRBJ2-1	TGCAGTGCTGATAGAATCAATGAGCAGTTCTTC	CSADRINEQFF
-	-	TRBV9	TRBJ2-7	TGTGCCAGCAGCGTAGAGGGTGCGGGATTCTCCTACGAGCAGTACTTC	CASSVEGAGFSYEQYF
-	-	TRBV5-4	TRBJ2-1	TGTGCCAGCAGCTTGGTAGGGGCCTACAATGAGCAGTTCTTC	CASSLVGAYNEQFF
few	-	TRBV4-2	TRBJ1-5	TGTGCCAGCAGCCAAGTGCTGGGAGATAGGATTCAGCCCCAGCATTTT	CASSQVLGDRIQPQHF
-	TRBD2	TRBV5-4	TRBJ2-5	TGTGCCAGCAGCCTGGCCCGGGCCGGGGGGGAGACCCAGTACTTC	CASSLARAGGETQYF
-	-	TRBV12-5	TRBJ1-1	TGTGCTAGTGGTTTGCCGGTGAGAGGGGGAACTGAAGCTTTCTTT	CASGLPVRGGTEAFF
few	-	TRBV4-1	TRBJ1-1	TGCGCCAGCAGCCAAGGTGAGGATGAAGCTTTCTTT	CASSQGEDEAFF
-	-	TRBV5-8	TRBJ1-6	TGTGCCAGCAACCGGGGGGCGACTTTGTCACCCCTCCACTTT	CASNRGATLSPLHF
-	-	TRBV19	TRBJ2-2	TGTGCCAGTAGTATTGAGGTCTTGAACACCGGGGAGCTGTTTTTT	CASSIEVLNTGELFF
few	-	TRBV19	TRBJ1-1	TGTGCCAGTAGTATAGATGGAGTGAACACTGAAGCTTTCTTT	CASSIDGVNTEAFF
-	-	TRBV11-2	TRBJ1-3	TGTGCCAGCAGCCCCAGGGTCGACCCTGGAAACACCATATATTTT	CASSPRVDPGNTIYF
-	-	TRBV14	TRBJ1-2	TGTGCCAGCAGCCAAGCCCTTTATAATGGCTACACCTTC	CASSQALYNGYTF
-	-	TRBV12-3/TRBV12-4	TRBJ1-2	TGTGCCAGCAGTTTTAGGGGAACTGGCTACACCTTC	CASSFRGTGYTF
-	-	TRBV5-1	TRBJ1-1	TGCGCCAGCAGCTTGGAAGGGGCTGGGACTGAAGCTTTCTTT	CASSLEGAGTEAFF
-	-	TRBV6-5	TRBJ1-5	TGTGCCAGCAGTAATAGACAGGGCAATCAGCCCCAGCATTTT	CASSNRQGNQPQHF
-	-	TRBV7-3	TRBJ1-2	TGTGCCAGCAGCTTGAGCCCGACTAACTATGGCTACACCTTC	CASSLSPTNYGYTF
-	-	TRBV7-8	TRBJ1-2	TGTGCCAGCAGCCCAGTAGCGGTCACCTTCTATGGCTACACCTTC	CASSPVAVTFYGYTF
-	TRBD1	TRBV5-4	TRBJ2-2	TGTGCCAGCAGCCCTGGAGGGGGTACCGGGACAGGGGTACGAACCGGGGAGCTGTTTTTT	CASSPGGGTGTGVRTGELFF
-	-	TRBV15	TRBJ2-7	TGTGCCACCAGCAGAGAAGCAGGGTTCTACGAGCAGTACTTC	CATSREAGFYEQYF
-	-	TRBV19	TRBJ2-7	TGTGCCAGTAGTATTAGGGCAGGGCATGAGCAGTACTTC	CASSIRAGHEQYF
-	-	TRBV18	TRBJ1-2	TGTGCCAGCTCACCACCGCAAACAGGGAACTATGGCTACACCTTC	CASSPPQTGNYGYTF
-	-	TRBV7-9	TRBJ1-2	TGTGCCAGCAGCTTTGGGTTGGGGGCGACCTATGGCTACACCTTC	CASSFGLGATYGYTF
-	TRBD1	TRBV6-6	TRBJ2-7	TGTGCCAGCAGTTTTGGGACAGCTCCCTCCTACGAGCAGTACTTC	CASSFGTAPSYEQYF
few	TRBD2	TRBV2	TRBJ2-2	TGTGCCAGCGAAGAGAATAGCGGGAGGGGGGAGCTGTTTTTT	CASEENSGRGELFF
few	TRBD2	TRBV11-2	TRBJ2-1	TGTGCCAGCAGCTTAGATTGGGGACTAGCGGGGGACAATGAGCAGTTCTTC	CASSLDWGLAGDNEQFF
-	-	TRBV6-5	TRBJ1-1	TGTGCCAGCAGTTACGGGGGGGACTGGCGAGCTTTCTTT	CASSYGGDWRAFF
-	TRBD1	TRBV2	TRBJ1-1	TGTGCCAGCAGAGACAGGGCCAACACTGAAGCTTTCTTT	CASRDRANTEAFF
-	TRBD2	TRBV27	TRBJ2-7	TGTGCCAGCAGCCCCCTGGCGGGGGACCACGAGCAGTACTTC	CASSPLAGDHEQYF
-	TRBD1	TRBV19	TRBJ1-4	TGTGCCAGTAGTTCAGGACAGGCCAGTAATGAAAAACTGTTTTTT	CASSSGQASNEKLFF
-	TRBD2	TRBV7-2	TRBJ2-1	TGTGCCAGCAGCTTTCTCAGCGGGGGCAACAATGAGCAGTTCTTC	CASSFLSGGNNEQFF
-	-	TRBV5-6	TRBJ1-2	TGTGCCAGCAGCGTCTCGAACTATGGCTACACCTTC	CASSVSNYGYTF
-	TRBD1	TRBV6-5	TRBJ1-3	TGTGCCAGCACCGAATCAGGGGGGAGAAACACCATATATTTT	CASTESGGRNTIYF